This paragraph reports one TCR beta chain. The CDR3 loop spans 18 amino acids. CDR1 MNHNY and CDR2 SVGAGI come from the germline V gene (reference sequence). V dropped 5 bases and J dropped 6; count of bases not matched to a gene: 16. The data were taken from a study of blood T cell repertoires in COVID-19. As for the study in general: Sources were T cells, B-cell-depleted T cells, or PBMCs; the material itself was cDNA or gDNA.

Per the original methods: Nucleated cell number was recorded as an estimate derived from reference gene primer amplification. Generated by immunoSEQ multiplex PCR, the TCRdb table keeps only in-frame clones and is missing some. That table is the source of V, J and clone size, and D and trimming were worked out from the DNA. The profile shows tens of thousands of clones, 74% of them singletons. The clonotype comes from a woman older than 75 with acute or convalescent COVID-19. V gene TRBV6-6 combines with J gene TRBJ1-5, with 10 bases fitting TRBD1. The sequenced sample was peripheral blood. The CDR3 here is CASSPRGTGVVDGQPQHF. The CDR3 region has the DNA TGTGCCAGCAGTCCACGAGGGACAGGGGTTGTTGACGGTCAGCCCCAGCATTTT.